This T cell receptor (beta chain) was identified in a study of metastatic and nonmetastatic thyroid tumors. The CDR3 runs to 15 residues. Trimming took off 0 bases at V and 6 bases at J, with 16 bases between the two ends. Germline assignment: CDR1 GTSNPN and CDR2 SVGIG (reference sequence). In this sample, this clone turned up many times. MiXCR reprocessed the PCR reads for TCRdb. The sample has roughly 36,000 clones, 10% to 12% seen once. Among the patients, none had received any treatment before thyroid surgery. The receptor was isolated from a female donor with papillary thyroid cancer or a benign thyroid nodule (not recorded which). Some clones in this sample may be carry-over from other donors' samples. The sequenced sample consisted of blood. The chain is built from TRBV30 and TRBJ2-3; no firm D call. CDR3 in amino acids: CAWSVMVPMVDTQYF. In DNA form, the CDR3 reads TGTGCCTGGAGTGTAATGGTCCCCATGGTCGATACGCAGTATTTT.